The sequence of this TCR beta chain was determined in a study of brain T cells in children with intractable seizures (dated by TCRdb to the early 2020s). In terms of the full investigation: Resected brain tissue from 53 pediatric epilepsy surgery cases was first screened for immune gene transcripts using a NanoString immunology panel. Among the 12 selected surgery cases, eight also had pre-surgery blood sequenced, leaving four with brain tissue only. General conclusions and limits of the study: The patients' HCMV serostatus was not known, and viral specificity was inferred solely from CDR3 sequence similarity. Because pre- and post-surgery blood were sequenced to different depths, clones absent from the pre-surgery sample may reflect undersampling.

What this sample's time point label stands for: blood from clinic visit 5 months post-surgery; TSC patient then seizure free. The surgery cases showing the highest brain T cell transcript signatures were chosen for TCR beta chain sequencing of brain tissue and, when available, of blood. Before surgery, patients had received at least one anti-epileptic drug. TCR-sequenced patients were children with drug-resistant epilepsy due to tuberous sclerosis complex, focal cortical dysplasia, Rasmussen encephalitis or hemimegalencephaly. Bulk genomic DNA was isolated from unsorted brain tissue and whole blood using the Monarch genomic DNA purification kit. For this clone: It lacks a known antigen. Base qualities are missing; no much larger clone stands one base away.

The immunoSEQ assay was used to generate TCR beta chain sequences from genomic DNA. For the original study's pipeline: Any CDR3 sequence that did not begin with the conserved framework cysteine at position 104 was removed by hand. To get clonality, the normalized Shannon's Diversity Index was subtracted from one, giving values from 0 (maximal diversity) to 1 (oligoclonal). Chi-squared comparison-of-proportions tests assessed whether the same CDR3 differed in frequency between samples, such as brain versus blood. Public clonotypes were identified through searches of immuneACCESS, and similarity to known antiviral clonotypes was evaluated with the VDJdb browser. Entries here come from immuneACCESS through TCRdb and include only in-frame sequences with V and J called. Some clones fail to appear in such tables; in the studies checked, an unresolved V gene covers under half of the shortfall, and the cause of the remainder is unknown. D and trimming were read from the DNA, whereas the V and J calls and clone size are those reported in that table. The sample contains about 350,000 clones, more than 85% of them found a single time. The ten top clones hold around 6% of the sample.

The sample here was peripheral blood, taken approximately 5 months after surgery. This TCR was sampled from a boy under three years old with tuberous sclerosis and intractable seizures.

The CDR3 has the sequence CASSWYRGNQPQHF. The nucleotide sequence reads TGTGCCAGCAGCTGGTACAGGGGGAATCAGCCCCAGCATTTT. The chain employs TRBV5-8 and TRBJ1-5; 8 middle bases align to TRBD1. Spanning cysteine to phenylalanine, the CDR3 consists of 14 amino acids. Of all the DNA, just the CDR3 is kept, 42 bases in frame from base 1. CDR1 SGHTS and CDR2 YDEGEE are derived from the germline V gene. Here V drops 3 bases and J drops 4 bases, and the junction holds 3 bases not matched to any gene.